The entry below gives a single TCR beta chain sequence along with its context. The antigen is not known. CD45RO/CCR7/CD25/CD127/CD95/CD27 sorting isolated CD4+ naive, central memory, regulatory and stem cell-like memory cells. This sample stems from a study of beta chain features in type 1 diabetes. The study's findings and limits: Within the patient group, naive, central memory and Treg TCRB repertoires appeared more similar to each other than within healthy donors. Moderate yet significant TCRB CDR3 shortening was seen in Type 1 diabetes patients in all four CD4+ subsets.

The isolated RNA, all of it, was reverse transcribed, so expressed TCRB transcripts were what got sequenced. The data were produced by immunoSEQ multiplex PCR, yet TCRdb's version contains in-frame clones alone and is incomplete. Found here are about 340,000 clones, around 9% of them singletons; the top ten hold roughly 1%. Trimming took off 5 bases at V and 4 bases at J, with 14 bases between the two ends. The CDR3 runs 14 residues. Germline lookup yields CDR1 SEHNR and CDR2 FQNEAQ (reference sequence). The sequenced sample consisted of central memory CD4+ T cells from blood. This clonotype was obtained from a man aged 25 to 45 with type 1 diabetes. J is TRBJ1-2 and V is TRBV7-9; D ambiguous. CDR3: CASSPLMAVYGYTF. Here the CDR3 DNA reads TGTGCCAGCAGCCCGTTGATGGCGGTCTATGGCTACACCTTC.